These T cell receptor beta chains were read from a single sample in a study of blood T cell repertoires in COVID-19. This table comes from immunoSEQ multiplex PCR, and its TCRdb copy is limited to in-frame clones, with some not included. The sample consists of about 25,000 clones, 70% to 90% of them appearing once. The material sequenced was peripheral blood. Every receptor here comes from a human donor with active COVID-19. The donor label of this sample is uncertain. CDR3s include the opening cysteine and the closing phenylalanine or tryptophan. A D gene is named only where the DNA matches it firmly. Not every row has a clone size; where given, it reads once, few, many or a size class.

clone_size: -
v_call: TRBV2
d_call: TRBD2
j_call: TRBJ2-7
cdr3_length: 20
cdr3_aa: CASSEATGRAGVGLTYEQYF
cdr3_nt: TGTGCCAGCAGTGAAGCCACAGGGCGAGCGGGAGTAGGGCTAACCTACGAGCAGTACTTC

clone_size: -
v_call: TRBV11-2
d_call: TRBD2
j_call: TRBJ2-7
cdr3_length: 16
cdr3_aa: CASSSVDGTSGARGYF
cdr3_nt: TGTGCCAGCAGCTCGGTCGACGGGACTAGCGGGGCCCGCGGATACTTC

clone_size: -
v_call: TRBV6-5
d_call: TRBD1
j_call: TRBJ1-5
cdr3_length: 16
cdr3_aa: CASSSGTGGSGQPQHF
cdr3_nt: TGTGCCAGCAGTTCCGGGACAGGGGGTTCGGGTCAGCCCCAGCATTTT

clone_size: -
v_call: TRBV5-1
d_call: TRBD2
j_call: TRBJ2-3
cdr3_length: 15
cdr3_aa: CASSLEASGTDTQYF
cdr3_nt: TGCGCCAGCAGCTTGGAGGCTAGCGGAACAGATACGCAGTATTTT

clone_size: -
v_call: TRBV24-1
d_call: -
j_call: TRBJ1-5
cdr3_length: 14
cdr3_aa: CATGAAYSNQPQHF
cdr3_nt: TGTGCCACCGGGGCAGCTTATAGCAATCAGCCCCAGCATTTT

clone_size: few
v_call: TRBV28
d_call: TRBD1
j_call: TRBJ2-7
cdr3_length: 15
cdr3_aa: CASSPVGQGSDEQYF
cdr3_nt: TGTGCCAGCAGTCCCGTGGGACAGGGGTCCGACGAGCAGTACTTC

clone_size: -
v_call: TRBV27
d_call: TRBD1
j_call: TRBJ2-7
cdr3_length: 15
cdr3_aa: CASSLSGTVSYEQYF
cdr3_nt: TGTGCCAGCAGTTTATCCGGGACAGTGTCCTACGAGCAGTACTTC

clone_size: -
v_call: TRBV24-1
d_call: TRBD2
j_call: TRBJ2-1
cdr3_length: 15
cdr3_aa: CATSQTSGRDNEQFF
cdr3_nt: TGTGCCACCAGTCAAACTAGCGGGAGGGACAATGAGCAGTTCTTC

clone_size: -
v_call: TRBV4-1
d_call: -
j_call: TRBJ1-5
cdr3_length: 14
cdr3_aa: CASSQVNSNQPQHF
cdr3_nt: TGCGCCAGCAGCCAAGTAAATAGCAATCAGCCCCAGCATTTT

clone_size: -
v_call: TRBV28
d_call: TRBD1
j_call: TRBJ2-5
cdr3_length: 14
cdr3_aa: CASSLPGGIETQYF
cdr3_nt: TGTGCCAGCAGTTTGCCAGGGGGAATCGAGACCCAGTACTTC

clone_size: -
v_call: TRBV28
d_call: -
j_call: TRBJ1-3
cdr3_length: 11
cdr3_aa: CASSLIDTIYF
cdr3_nt: TGTGCCAGCAGTTTAATAGACACCATATATTTT

clone_size: -
v_call: TRBV5-4
d_call: -
j_call: TRBJ1-1
cdr3_length: 15
cdr3_aa: CASSLQGHRNTEAFF
cdr3_nt: TGTGCCAGCAGCTTGCAGGGACACAGGAACACTGAAGCTTTCTTT

clone_size: -
v_call: TRBV19
d_call: -
j_call: TRBJ1-5
cdr3_length: 14
cdr3_aa: CASNMTTQGQPQHF
cdr3_nt: TGTGCCAGTAATATGACTACACAGGGTCAGCCCCAGCATTTT

clone_size: -
v_call: TRBV27
d_call: TRBD2
j_call: TRBJ2-1
cdr3_length: 15
cdr3_aa: CASSLAGGSYNEQFF
cdr3_nt: TGTGCCAGCAGTCTAGCGGGAGGGTCCTACAATGAGCAGTTCTTC

clone_size: -
v_call: TRBV11-2
d_call: -
j_call: TRBJ2-3
cdr3_length: 15
cdr3_aa: CASSLMIHSTDTQYF
cdr3_nt: TGTGCCAGCAGCTTAATGATACACAGCACAGATACGCAGTATTTT

clone_size: -
v_call: TRBV21-1
d_call: -
j_call: TRBJ2-5
cdr3_length: 13
cdr3_aa: CASSSGHTETQYF
cdr3_nt: TGTGCCAGCAGCTCGGGACACACGGAGACCCAGTACTTC

clone_size: -
v_call: TRBV19
d_call: -
j_call: TRBJ2-4
cdr3_length: 13
cdr3_aa: CASSLRDKNIQYF
cdr3_nt: TGTGCCAGTAGTCTGAGGGACAAAAACATTCAGTACTTC

clone_size: once
v_call: TRBV9
d_call: -
j_call: TRBJ2-3
cdr3_length: 16
cdr3_aa: CASSVGPGRSTDTQYF
cdr3_nt: TGTGCCAGCAGCGTAGGTCCAGGGAGGAGCACAGATACGCAGTATTTT